This T cell receptor (beta chain) was identified in a study of T-cell reconstitution after alpha-beta-depleted transplantation in children (dated by TCRdb to the mid-2010s). General notes on the study: Using TCR repertoire profiling, the study quantitatively followed how T-cell immune reconstitution unfolded in children after TCRalphabeta/CD19-depleted allogeneic hematopoietic cell transplantation. Overall results and qualifications from the work: The frequencies of hyperexpanded clones fell over the following months, and after one year, T-cell counts and TCRbeta diversity were mostly attributed to newly produced T cells. About two months after transplant, the apparently early recovery of alphabetaT-cell counts reportedly depended on just several hundred clones that had expanded rapidly and came from non-depleted graft cells. In some patients, the high TCRbeta diversity seen at day 60 was put down to recipient T cells and intrathymic progenitors that had survived conditioning.

Receptor libraries were prepared by PCR. The reads were generated on an Illumina HiSeq 2500. TCR library preparation used molecular barcoding, with unique molecular identifiers applied to normalize quantification of the TCRbeta repertoire. TCRdb reanalyzed the raw reads on its own, using fastp at Q25 for trimming and MiXCR for clone calling, and kept in-frame beta chains. All rows with the same CDR3 protein become a single entry with the most common DNA and genes. Recorded for this sample are fewer than 35,000 distinct CDR3 sequences; 5% to 7% of them occurred a single time. About 7% of the sample is held by the ten biggest clonotypes. V drops 3 bases and J drops 8 bases, leaving 22 bases in between. The germline V gene supplies CDR1 MDHEN and CDR2 SYDVKM. There are 16 amino acids in the CDR3, from cysteine to phenylalanine inclusive. The sequence is cut down to CDR3 DNA, 48 bases in frame from base 1.

The sample's treatment or condition label, decoded: allogeneic hematopoietic cell transplantation with graft depleted of TCRalphabeta T cells and CD19 B cells. The children who served as transplant recipients had been given grafts of TCRalphabeta/CD19-depleted allogeneic hematopoietic cells. This clonotype was observed many times. This receptor's antigen is unknown. Qualities for individual bases were not recorded, and no much larger clone is one base off. Here the chain combines TRBV28 and TRBJ1-2; the D gene is not confidently resolved. The sequence was collected from a male patient younger than 18 who had a stem cell transplant for acute myeloid leukemia, so the T cells may come from the graft donor. The sample here was PBMCs, mostly from graft donor cells, taken 180 days after TCRalphabeta/CD19-depleted stem cell transplant. The CDR3 region reads CASSFFQATLWEGYTF. The sequence in DNA is TGTGCCAGCAGTTTTTTCCAGGCGACACTCTGGGAAGGCTACACCTTC.